This TCR beta chain was recorded in a study of a mutant IDH1 vaccine in newly diagnosed glioma. On the study more broadly: Week 47 marked visit V13, whereas week 35 marked visit V12.

Sequenced by immunoSEQ multiplex PCR; TCRdb stores in-frame clones only, minus some. This table has about 42,000 clones, around 83% appearing once. The time point denotes: week 35, safety follow-up. Each vaccine dose was 300 ug of mutant IDH1 20-mer peptide, with topical imiquimod. The CDR3 length is 15 residues. Trimming cost V 0 bases and J 0 bases, with 10 bases left between them. In germline, CDR1 is SGDLS, CDR2 YYNGEE. A word on this clone: The antigen remains unidentified.

The rearrangement joins TRBV9 to TRBJ2-7; D is undetermined. The sample here was PBMCs, taken from a glioma patient whose treatment included an IDH1 peptide vaccine. This receptor was identified in a woman in her forties or fifties with glioma. CDR3 region: CASSVGRVPSYEQYF. The CDR3 nucleotides are TGTGCCAGCAGCGTAGGACGGGTCCCCTCCTACGAGCAGTACTTC.